The table lists the clone carrying this T cell receptor beta chain with a count of one. Its antigen is currently unknown. The data derive from a study of OX40 agonist ivuxolimab in advanced cancers. General study results and limits: Low levels of normalized T-cell clonal expansion also appeared in some nonresponders. Antigen specificity of clonally expanded peripheral T cells was not established.

Method: immunoSEQ multiplex PCR; TCRdb's copy keeps in-frame clones and lacks some. This sample carries 38,000 or so clones, about 89% of them seen once, and the ten largest clones take around 3.4%. With 1 base removed from V and 4 bases from J, the gap between germline ends came to 3 bases. Germline V CDR1 and CDR2: SGHNT, YYREEE (reference sequence). The CDR3 is 12 residues long. The J gene is TRBJ1-5, the V gene TRBV5-4; no clear D. The sequencing here drew on CD4+ or CD8+ T cells sorted from blood, taken in a trial of the OX40 agonist ivuxolimab. The sequence was collected from an adult with an advanced solid tumor such as melanoma, head and neck, liver or kidney cancer. As DNA, the CDR3 is TGTGCCAGCAGCTTGCCAAATCAGCCCCAGCATTTT. The encoded protein is CASSLPNQPQHF.